This TCR beta chain appears in the sequencing data of a study of beta chain features in type 1 diabetes. For the study at large: There were some 98 million sorted cells examined across all samples.

All sorted populations exceeded 95% purity. Study-wide points: Relative to healthy donors, patients appeared to have naive, central memory and Treg TCRB repertoires that were more similar. When Type 1 diabetes patients were examined, their TCRB CDR3s proved moderately but significantly shorter in all four CD4+ subsets.

This clone occurred a few times. Its cognate antigen is unknown. There are 16 residues in the CDR3. Germline V gene sequence: CDR1 SGHTA, CDR2 FQGNSA. J gave up 0 bases and V 1 base, and 3 bases lay outside the gene matches. The isolated RNA, all of it, was reverse transcribed, so expressed TCRB transcripts were what got sequenced. Sequencing was performed with immunoSEQ multiplex PCR; in TCRdb, only in-frame clones are kept and a portion is missing. The sample carries 160,000 or so clones, 9% recorded once. The rearrangement uses TRBV7-2 and TRBJ2-1; TRBD2 agrees at 7 bases. This receptor was identified in a woman aged 30 to 39 with type 1 diabetes. The sequenced sample was central memory CD4+ T cells from blood. The CDR3 DNA follows: TGTGCCAGCAGCTTAGTAGCGGGTCTCTCCTACAATGAGCAGTTCTTC. Its translation is CASSLVAGLSYNEQFF.